The 6 T cell receptor beta chains below were found in one sample sequenced in a study of T cells in Graves' hyperthyroidism and ophthalmopathy. The investigators amplified TCR beta CDR3 regions from RNA transcripts. TCR CDR3 regions were first amplified by RT-PCR with HTBI primers. TCRdb called the multiplex PCR reads again in MiXCR, with one record for every CDR3 protein. This table holds some 580,000 distinct CDR3 sequences, about a sixth found once. Sequenced: blood. These receptors originate from a woman in her thirties or forties with Graves' ophthalmopathy.

This clonotype was counted at least ten times. V usage is TRBV28 and J usage is TRBJ2-5; 12 bases are shared with TRBD2. With 6 bases clipped from V and 7 bases from J, the junction kept 6 bases outside the gene matches. Looked up from germline, CDR1 is MDHEN and CDR2 is SYDVKM. This CDR3 has 14 amino acids. CDR3 loop: CASSETSGSGTQYF. The CDR3 DNA reads TGTGCCAGCAGCGAGACTAGCGGGAGCGGGACCCAGTACTTC. Based on the CDR3 plus reference TRBV28 and TRBJ2-5, the full variable domain is DVKVTQSSRYLVKRTGEKVFLECVQDMDHENMFWYRQDPGLGLRLIYFSYDVKMKEKGDIPEGYSVSREKKERFSLILESASTNQTSMYLCASSETSGSGTQYFGPGTRLLVL.

In its sample, this clonotype was seen many times. The chain couples TRBV6-4 to TRBJ2-3; TRBD1 matches at 9 bases. V shed 6 bases, J shed 4 bases, and the junction held 5 bases outside the gene matches. The CDR3 length is 14 residues. Germline-derived CDR1 and CDR2 are MRHNA and SNTAGT. CDR3 protein: CASSPGQGSDTQYF. CDR3 nucleotide sequence: TGTGCCAGCAGCCCGGGACAGGGTTCAGATACGCAGTATTTT.

This clonotype has at least ten counts. This chain joins TRBV5-8 and TRBJ2-5; 10 bases are a match to TRBD2. J gave up 5 bases and V 4 bases, and 8 bases lay outside the gene matches. Per the germline V gene, CDR1 is SGHTS and CDR2 is YDEGEE. The CDR3 spans 15 residues. CDR3 sequence reads: CASSIGTSVRETQYF. CDR3 in DNA: TGTGCCAGCAGCATAGGGACTAGCGTCAGGGAGACCCAGTACTTC.

Regarding this clonotype: A much larger clone is a single base away; this may be a read error. The gene calls are TRBV6-1 and TRBJ2-6; D tentatively fits TRBD1 or TRBD2 (5 bases each). The germline gives CDR1 MNHNS, CDR2 SASEGT. The germline V and J ends were trimmed by 0 bases and 0 bases, with 15 bases remaining between them. This CDR3 comprises 19 residues. Here the CDR3 DNA reads TGTGCCAGCAGTGAAGCCGGGGCTTACCAGGGCTCTGGGGCCAACGTCCTGACTTTC. Its translation: CASSEAGAYQGSGANVLTF.

The chain combines TRBV7-6 with TRBJ2-1; 7 nucleotides line up with TRBD1. V lost 8 bases to trimming and J lost 3 bases; unmatched junction nucleotides: 7. CDR1 and CDR2 (germline): SGHVS, FNYEAQ. The CDR3 runs to 14 residues. The CDR3 nucleotides read TGTGCCAGCGGGAACAGGGGCATCTACAATGAGCAGTTCTTC. As protein: CASGNRGIYNEQFF.

The chain uses TRBV2 and TRBJ2-1; 7 positions match TRBD1. CDR3 length equals 18 residues. Per the germline V gene, CDR1 is SNHLY and CDR2 is FYNNEI. J lost 4 bases, V lost 6 bases, and 18 bases had no gene match. Written as DNA, the CDR3 is TGTGCCAGCAGCCGGGACAGATCGGCTTCGTGGGGGTACAATGAGCAGTTCTTC. Translated, it gives CASSRDRSASWGYNEQFF. Filled out from reference TRBV2 and TRBJ2-1, the complete variable domain reads EPEVTQTPSHQVTQMGQEVILRCVPISNHLYFYWYRQILGQKVEFLVSFYNNEISEKSEIFDDQFSVERPDGSNFTLKIRSTKLEDSAMYFCASSRDRSASWGYNEQFFGPGTRLTVL.